The 13 T cell receptor beta chains reported below all come from one sample, sequenced in a study of Ad26.COV2.S vaccination and SARS-CoV-2 variants. Assay: immunoSEQ multiplex PCR; the TCRdb copy retains only in-frame clones and omits some. The repertoire holds a few hundred thousand clones, with 80% to 90% as singletons. Described treatment: around 19 received Ad26.COV2.S at low or high dose, single or two shots; roughly 5 received placebo; per-sample allocation not given. At day 63 after the first vaccine or placebo injection, samples were drawn. Specimen: peripheral blood, collected in a trial of Ad26.COV2.S vaccine versus placebo. The receptor source for this set is a person aged 18-60 years who received the Ad26.COV2.S COVID-19 vaccine or a placebo.

The chain employs TRBV4-3 and TRBJ2-5, with D perhaps matching TRBD2 (5 bases). Germline CDR1 LGHNA, CDR2 YSLEER. There are 17 residues in the CDR3. Deletions cut 0 bases from V and 0 bases from J, with 14 bases between. The CDR3 DNA follows: TGCGCCAGCAGCCAAGATCCCAGCGGCTCGTACCAAGAGACCCAGTACTTC. Translating gives CASSQDPSGSYQETQYF.

The rearrangement links TRBV24-1 to TRBJ2-3; D is possibly TRBD2 (6 bases). The germline CDR1 and CDR2 sequences are KGHDR and SFDVKD. V lost 7 bases to trimming and J lost 10 bases, with 20 bases between them. CDR3 length: 14 residues. DNA of the CDR3: TGTGCCACCAGGCCGGAGGGGCAGAGCAGTGCGCAGTATTTT. This codes for CATRPEGQSSAQYF.

The J gene is TRBJ2-5, the V gene TRBV5-1, with unresolved D. Germline V gene lookup returns CDR1 SGHRS and CDR2 YFSETQ. The CDR3 is made up of 16 amino acids. The V end lost 0 bases, the J end lost 0 bases, and 12 bases lay between the germline ends. CDR3 in amino acids: CASSLALVENQETQYF. CDR3 in DNA: TGCGCCAGCAGCTTGGCCCTAGTGGAGAACCAAGAGACCCAGTACTTC.

This chain joins TRBV19 and TRBJ1-4; D uncertain. Germline V gene data show CDR1 as LNHDA and CDR2 as SQIVND (reference sequence). Trimming cost V 7 bases and J 2 bases, with 11 bases left between them. This CDR3 comprises 14 residues. This CDR3 is CASTKAITNEKLFF. CDR3 nucleotide sequence: TGTGCCAGTACAAAGGCCATCACTAATGAAAAACTGTTTTTT.

The rearrangement uses TRBV30 and TRBJ1-3; D unresolved. CDR1 and CDR2 (germline): GTSNPN, SVGIG (reference sequence). This CDR3 spans 15 amino acids. Trimming removed 7 bases at V and 4 bases at J, with 20 bases between. The CDR3 is CASGGREGPGNTIYF. The CDR3 bases are TGTGCCTCTGGAGGTAGGGAGGGTCCGGGAAACACCATATATTTT.

The DNA for the CDR3 is TGTGCCAGCAGCTGCAATTATTCCGGGACCTCCTACAATGAGCAGTTCTTC. Protein product: CASSCNYSGTSYNEQFF. V is TRBV7-4 and J is TRBJ2-1, with D perhaps given as TRBD1 or TRBD2 (5 bases each). CDR1 and CDR2 (germline): SGHVT, SQSDAQ. Between the trimmed V and J ends, which lost 4 bases and 0 bases, there was a span of 16 bases. The CDR3 contains 17 residues.

The J gene is TRBJ2-5, the V gene TRBV21-1; TRBD2, the D gene given by the table, was not confirmed from the DNA. TRBV21-1 corresponds to a pseudogene. The CDR3 loop spans 16 amino acids. CDR3 region: CASSAKWAGDIKTQYF. CDR3 coding DNA: TGTGCCAGCAGCGCAAAGTGGGCGGGAGACATTAAGACCCAGTACTTC.

This clone has just a few counts. The chain employs TRBV20-1 and TRBJ1-3; D uncertain. Per germline, CDR1 DFQATT and CDR2 SNEGSKA (reference sequence). The CDR3 contains 11 residues. V lost 5 bases and J 5 bases, leaving 7 bases between the germline ends. CDR3 DNA: TGCAGTGCTGAGAGAAGAAACACCATATATTTT. Its protein is CSAERRNTIYF.

The gene calls are TRBV4-3 and TRBJ2-2, with D possibly matching TRBD2 (6 bases). Germline CDR1 and CDR2: LGHNA and YSLEER. The CDR3 loop spans 17 amino acids. Trimming took off 1 base at V and 0 bases at J, with 12 bases between the two ends. CDR3 sequence: CASSQVVAGPNTGELFF. In DNA, the CDR3 is TGCGCCAGCAGCCAAGTGGTCGCGGGGCCGAACACCGGGGAGCTGTTTTTT.

The rearrangement joins TRBV25-1 to TRBJ1-2; D not resolved. This CDR3 is built from 14 residues. Germline V gene lookup returns CDR1 MGHDK and CDR2 SYGVNS. V lost 1 base, J lost 4 bases, and 10 bases lay in between. The CDR3 region has the DNA TGTGCCAGCAGTGAATTTGGAGATCGCTATGGCTACACCTTC. Encoded protein: CASSEFGDRYGYTF.

This clone was detected a few times. V usage is TRBV6-4 and J usage is TRBJ2-2, with TRBD2 identical over 8 bases. The CDR3 loop spans 15 amino acids. Germline values: CDR1 MRHNA, CDR2 SNTAGT. Trimming removed 2 bases from V and 1 base from J; junction bases left unmatched: 0. For the CDR3, the DNA is TGTGCCAGCAGTGACACTAGCGGGAACACCGGGGAGCTGTTTTTT. Translation gives CASSDTSGNTGELFF.

The genes are TRBV19 and TRBJ2-7, with a possible D match to TRBD2 (6 bases). CDR3 length equals 14 residues. The germline V gene has CDR1 LNHDA and CDR2 SQIVND (reference sequence). Trimming left V 2 bases short and J 3 bases short, with 11 bases between. CDR3 residues: CASSIRRGDYEQYF. The CDR3 nucleotides read TGTGCCAGTAGTATACGGCGCGGGGACTACGAGCAGTACTTC.

V usage is TRBV6-5 and J usage is TRBJ1-3; 8 positions agree with TRBD1. This CDR3 has 15 amino acids. V lost 7 bases to trimming and J lost 2 bases; unmatched junction nucleotides: 7. Germline assignment: CDR1 MNHEY and CDR2 SVGAGI. The CDR3 DNA follows: TGTGCCAGCACTCTGGACAGGGCGGCTGGAAACACCATATATTTT. The encoded protein is CASTLDRAAGNTIYF.